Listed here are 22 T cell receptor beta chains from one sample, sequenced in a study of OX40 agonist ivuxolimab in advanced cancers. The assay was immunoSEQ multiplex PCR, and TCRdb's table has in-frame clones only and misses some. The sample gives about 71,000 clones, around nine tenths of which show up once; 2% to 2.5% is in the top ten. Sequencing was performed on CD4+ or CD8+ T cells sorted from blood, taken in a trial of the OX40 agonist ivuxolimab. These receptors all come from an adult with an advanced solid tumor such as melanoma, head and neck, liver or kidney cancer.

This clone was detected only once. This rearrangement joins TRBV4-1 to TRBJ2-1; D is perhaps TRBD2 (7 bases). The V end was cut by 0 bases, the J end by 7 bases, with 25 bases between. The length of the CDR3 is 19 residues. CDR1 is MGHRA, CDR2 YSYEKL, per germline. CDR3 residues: CASSQDGRVVGGPKNEQFF. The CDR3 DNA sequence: TGCGCCAGCAGCCAAGATGGTCGGGTCGTGGGGGGGCCCAAGAATGAGCAGTTCTTC.

This CDR3 is CASSQDSRRGSTDTQYF. The DNA for the CDR3 is TGTGCCAGCAGCCAAGATTCTAGGCGGGGGAGCACAGATACGCAGTATTTT. The rearrangement joins TRBV4-2 to TRBJ2-3, with 7 nucleotides matching TRBD2. Germline lookup yields CDR1 LGHNA and CDR2 YNFKEQ. There are 17 residues in the CDR3. J gave up 0 bases and V 0 bases, and 6 bases lay outside the gene matches.

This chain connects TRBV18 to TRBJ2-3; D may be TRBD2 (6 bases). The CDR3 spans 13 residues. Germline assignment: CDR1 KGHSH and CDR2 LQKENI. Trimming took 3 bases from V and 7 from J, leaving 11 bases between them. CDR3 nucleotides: TGTGCCAGCTCACCCGGGACTCCTTATACGCAGTATTTT. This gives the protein CASSPGTPYTQYF.

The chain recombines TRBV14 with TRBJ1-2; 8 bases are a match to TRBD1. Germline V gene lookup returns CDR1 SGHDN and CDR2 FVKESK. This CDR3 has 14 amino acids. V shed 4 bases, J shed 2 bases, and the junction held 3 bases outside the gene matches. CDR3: CASSRTGRNYGYTF. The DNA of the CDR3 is TGTGCCAGCAGCCGGACAGGGAGGAACTATGGCTACACCTTC.

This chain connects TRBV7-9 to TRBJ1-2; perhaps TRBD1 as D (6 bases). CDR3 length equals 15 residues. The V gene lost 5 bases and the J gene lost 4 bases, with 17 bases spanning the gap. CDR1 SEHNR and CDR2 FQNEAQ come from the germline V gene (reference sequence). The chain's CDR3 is CASSQTRGPPYGYTF. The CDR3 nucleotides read TGTGCCAGCAGCCAAACCAGGGGCCCTCCCTATGGCTACACCTTC.

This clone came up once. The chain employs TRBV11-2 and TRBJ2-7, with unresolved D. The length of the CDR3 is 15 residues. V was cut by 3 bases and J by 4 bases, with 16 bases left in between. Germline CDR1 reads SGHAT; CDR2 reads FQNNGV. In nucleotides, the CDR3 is TGTGCCAGCAGCTTCCCGCGCCGATCGGCTTACGAGCAGTACTTC. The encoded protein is CASSFPRRSAYEQYF.

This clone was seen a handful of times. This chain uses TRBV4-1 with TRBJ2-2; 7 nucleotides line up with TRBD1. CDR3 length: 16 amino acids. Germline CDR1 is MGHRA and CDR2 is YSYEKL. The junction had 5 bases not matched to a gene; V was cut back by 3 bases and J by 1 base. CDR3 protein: CASSHPGGRNTGELFF. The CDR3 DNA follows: TGCGCCAGCAGCCACCCAGGGGGACGGAACACCGGGGAGCTGTTTTTT.

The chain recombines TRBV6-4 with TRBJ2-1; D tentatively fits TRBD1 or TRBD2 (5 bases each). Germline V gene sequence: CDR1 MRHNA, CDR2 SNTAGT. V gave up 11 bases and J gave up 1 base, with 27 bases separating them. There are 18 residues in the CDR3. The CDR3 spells CAGPEGLRQSPSYNEQFF. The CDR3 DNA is TGTGCCGGACCAGAGGGGTTGAGACAGAGCCCTTCCTACAATGAGCAGTTCTTC.

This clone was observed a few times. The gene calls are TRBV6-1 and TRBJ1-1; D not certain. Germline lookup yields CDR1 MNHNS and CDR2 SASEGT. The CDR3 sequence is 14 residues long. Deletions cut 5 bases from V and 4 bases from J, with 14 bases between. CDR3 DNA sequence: TGTGCCAGCAGTTCTCTGCATGAGGCCACTGAAGCTTTCTTT. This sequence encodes CASSSLHEATEAFF.

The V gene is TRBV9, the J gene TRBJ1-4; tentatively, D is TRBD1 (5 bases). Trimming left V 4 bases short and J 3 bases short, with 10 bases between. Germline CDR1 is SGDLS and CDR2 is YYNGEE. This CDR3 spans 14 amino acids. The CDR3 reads CASSPSGANEKLFF. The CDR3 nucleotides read TGTGCCAGCAGCCCTTCGGGGGCTAATGAAAAACTGTTTTTT.

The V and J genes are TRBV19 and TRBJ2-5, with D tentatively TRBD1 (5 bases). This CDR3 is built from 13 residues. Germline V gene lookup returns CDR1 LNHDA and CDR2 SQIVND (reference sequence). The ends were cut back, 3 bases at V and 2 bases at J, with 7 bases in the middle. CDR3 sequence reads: CASSMDKQETQYF. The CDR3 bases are TGTGCCAGTAGTATGGACAAACAAGAGACCCAGTACTTC.

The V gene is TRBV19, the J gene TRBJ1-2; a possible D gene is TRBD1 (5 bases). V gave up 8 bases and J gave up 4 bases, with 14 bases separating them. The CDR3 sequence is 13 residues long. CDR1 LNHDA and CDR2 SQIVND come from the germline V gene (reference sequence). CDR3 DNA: TGTGCCAGTTCTACAGGCAGGCTCTATGGCTACACCTTC. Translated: CASSTGRLYGYTF. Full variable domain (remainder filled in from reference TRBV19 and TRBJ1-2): DGGITQSPKYLFRKEGQNVTLSCEQNLNHDAMYWYRQDPGQGLRLIYYSQIVNDFQKGDIAEGYSVSREKKESFPLTVTSAQKNPTAFYLCASSTGRLYGYTFGSGTRLTVV.

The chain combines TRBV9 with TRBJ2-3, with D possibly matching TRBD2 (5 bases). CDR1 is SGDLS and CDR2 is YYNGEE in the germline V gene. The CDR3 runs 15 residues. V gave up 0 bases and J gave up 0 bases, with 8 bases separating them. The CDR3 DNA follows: TGTGCCAGCAGCGTAGGACGGGGAAGCACAGATACGCAGTATTTT. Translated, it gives CASSVGRGSTDTQYF.

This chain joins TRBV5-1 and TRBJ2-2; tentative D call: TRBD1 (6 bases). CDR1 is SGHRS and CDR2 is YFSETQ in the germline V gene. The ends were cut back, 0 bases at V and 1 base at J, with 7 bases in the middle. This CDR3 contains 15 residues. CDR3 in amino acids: CASSLDRVNTGELFF. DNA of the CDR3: TGCGCCAGCAGCTTGGACAGGGTGAACACCGGGGAGCTGTTTTTT.

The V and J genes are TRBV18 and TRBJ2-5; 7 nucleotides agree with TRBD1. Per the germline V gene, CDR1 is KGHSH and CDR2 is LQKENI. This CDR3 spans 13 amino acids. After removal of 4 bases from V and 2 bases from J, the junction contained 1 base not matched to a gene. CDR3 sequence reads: CASSRDRQETQYF. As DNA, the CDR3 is TGTGCCAGCTCACGGGACAGACAAGAGACCCAGTACTTC.

The CDR3 sequence is CASSRLDRGRVGYTF. CDR3 sequence (DNA): TGTGCCAGCTCACGTTTGGACAGGGGGCGAGTTGGCTACACCTTC. The genes are TRBV18 and TRBJ1-2; 11 positions agree with TRBD1. Germline V CDR1 and CDR2: KGHSH, LQKENI. Losses at the gene ends were 4 bases for V and 7 bases for J; bases not matched to a gene: 8. CDR3 size: 15 residues.

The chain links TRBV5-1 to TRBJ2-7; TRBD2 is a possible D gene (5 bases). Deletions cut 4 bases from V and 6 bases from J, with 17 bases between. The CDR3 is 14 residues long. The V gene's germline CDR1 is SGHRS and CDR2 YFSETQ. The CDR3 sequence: CASSPNRGSVEQYF. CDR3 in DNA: TGCGCCAGCAGCCCCAATCGGGGTTCGGTCGAGCAGTACTTC.

CDR3 region: CAIVKTIYF. DNA for the CDR3: TGTGCCATCGTTAAAACCATATATTTT. The rearrangement uses TRBV10-3 and TRBJ1-3; D is unresolved. Germline loops: CDR1 ENHRY, CDR2 SYGVKD. The CDR3 loop spans 9 amino acids. Trimming pared 8 bases from V and 10 bases from J, leaving 6 bases between.

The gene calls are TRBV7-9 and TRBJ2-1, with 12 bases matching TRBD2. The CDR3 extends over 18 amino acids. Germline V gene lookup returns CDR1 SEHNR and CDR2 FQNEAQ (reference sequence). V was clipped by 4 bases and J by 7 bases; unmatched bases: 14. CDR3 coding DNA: TGTGCCAGCAGCTCCAAACTCAGACTAGCGGGAGTAGTAAATGAGCAGTTCTTC. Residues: CASSSKLRLAGVVNEQFF.

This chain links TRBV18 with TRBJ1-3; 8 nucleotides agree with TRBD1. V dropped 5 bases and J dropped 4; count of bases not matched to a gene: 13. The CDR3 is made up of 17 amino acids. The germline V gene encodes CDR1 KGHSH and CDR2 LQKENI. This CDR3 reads CASSGTIITGGGNTIYF. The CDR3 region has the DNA TGTGCCAGCTCAGGAACGATCATTACAGGGGGAGGAAACACCATATATTTT.

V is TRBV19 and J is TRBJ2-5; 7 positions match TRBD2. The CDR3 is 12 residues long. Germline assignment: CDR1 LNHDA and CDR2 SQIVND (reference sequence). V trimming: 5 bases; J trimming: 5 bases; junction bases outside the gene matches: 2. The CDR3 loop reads CASSRGGETQYF. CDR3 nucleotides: TGTGCCAGTAGTCGGGGAGGGGAGACCCAGTACTTC.

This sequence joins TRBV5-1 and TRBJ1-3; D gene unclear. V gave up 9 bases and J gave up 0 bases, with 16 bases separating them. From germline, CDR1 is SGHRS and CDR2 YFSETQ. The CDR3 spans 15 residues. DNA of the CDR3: TGCGCCACCAAGGAGGAGGGAAGCTCTGGAAACACCATATATTTT. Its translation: CATKEEGSSGNTIYF.